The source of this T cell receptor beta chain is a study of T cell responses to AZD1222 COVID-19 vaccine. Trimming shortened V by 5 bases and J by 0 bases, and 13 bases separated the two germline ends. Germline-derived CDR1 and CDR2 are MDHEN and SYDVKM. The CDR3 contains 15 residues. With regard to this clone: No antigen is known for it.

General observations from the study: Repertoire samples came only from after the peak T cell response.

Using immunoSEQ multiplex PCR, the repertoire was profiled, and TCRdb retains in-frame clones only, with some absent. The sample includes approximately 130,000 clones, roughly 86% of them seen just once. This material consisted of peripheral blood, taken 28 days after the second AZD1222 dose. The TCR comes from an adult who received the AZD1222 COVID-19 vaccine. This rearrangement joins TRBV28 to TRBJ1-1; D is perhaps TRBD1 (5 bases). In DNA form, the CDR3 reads TGTGCCAGCAGTCCCCCCGGGACGGTGAACACTGAAGCTTTCTTT. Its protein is CASSPPGTVNTEAFF.